This T cell receptor beta chain stems from a study of cytomegalovirus exposure and HLA in healthy donors (dated by TCRdb to 2015 to 2018). About the investigation overall: In an earlier analysis of approximately 500 of the donors, roughly 300 Gb of sequence data and 90 million to 120 million unique TCR beta sequences from 150 million to 200 million T cells were reported. About 300 gigabases of sequencing data and 78 million or so unique TCR sequences were included in an early release covering about 700 HLA-typed donors. Of the approximately 400 genotyped donors, approximately 82% fell in the genetic ancestry cluster associated with self-reported Caucasian donors. The study was designed to test whether signatures of past pathogen exposure could be identified by cataloging public T cell receptors. The T cell repertoires of around 730 subjects were profiled by immunosequencing and related to cytomegalovirus serostatus. A separate validation cohort of approximately 130 different subjects was used in addition to the roughly 670-subject first cohort. To predict cytomegalovirus infection status, the study combined high-throughput TCR immunosequencing, statistical association of individual TCRs with disease status, and machine learning. In a later analysis, previously published TCR beta repertoires from several hundred donors were re-analyzed and high-resolution HLA genotyping was added so that TCR occurrence patterns could be studied. The later analysis used no new phenotypic data to find candidate immune exposures, relying instead on TCR beta sequences and their occurrence across donors. To decide whether each TCR beta V gene segment behaved as functional or pseudogenic, an earlier analysis of some 540 of the donors relied on high-throughput TCR beta sequencing. Donor age, sex, ethnicity and CMV serostatus were collected together with the repertoire data. A later genetic analysis used genome-wide SNP genotypes for about 65% of the roughly 700 donors, treating that subset as a discovery cohort. Every repertoire in the discovery cohort had been generated on one and the same sequencing platform. HLA typing included class I and class II loci at four-digit resolution. Typing coverage differed by locus: A, B, C, DRB1 and DQB1 were typed in about 629-630 donors, DQA1 in about 500, DPA1 in 600 to 610, and DPB1 in roughly 450. Several DR-DQ haplotypes were treated as single units for association and clustering because of strong linkage in the cohort. Among 350 to 400 genotyped donors of the cohort, an average of around 240,000 unique TCR beta nucleotide sequences were sequenced per donor, approximately 20% of them non-productive.

Results the study describes overall, beyond this receptor: Because counts were too low, roughly 18 rarely observed V segments, including chromosome 9 orphons, were left out of the earlier analysis of 587 of the donors. Three of the identified cytomegalovirus-associated TCR beta chains were confirmed in vitro to be specific for cytomegalovirus antigens. In a later genetic analysis, fewer N-insertions in productive TCRs were reported among donors in an Asian-associated ancestry cluster than the approximately 710-donor mean. A later genetic analysis associated a missense DCLRE1C variant with V-gene and J-gene trimming of TCR beta chains, and an independent cohort replicated the association. Linkage disequilibrium might explain the correlated functional status among segregating V segments, but an unknown experimental factor could not be ruled out. Because HLA typing was missing for some donors at each locus, association tests included only the typed subset. In a later analysis, most CMV-associated TCR beta chains were found to appear HLA-restricted, with HLA associations seemingly driven largely by CMV exposure. The authors suggested that the approach could potentially be extended to other disease states and immunological phenotypes. The 87-base-pair reads could not distinguish some IMGT-functional V segments, including TRBV6-2 and TRBV6-3, so those segments were excluded. In an earlier analysis of some 500 of the donors, most TCR beta V segments were observed in productive rearrangements about 87% or about 30% of the time, broadly matching IMGT annotations. A group of highly shared sequence variants was considered likely to be a technical artifact of the sequencing pipeline. The classifier was reported to diagnose cytomegalovirus status with high specificity and sensitivity in both the original and validation cohorts. Most TCR sequences were seen in very few donors, while some public TCRs were found in many individuals. According to a later analysis, parvovirus B19, influenza, CMV and Epstein-Barr virus appeared linked to several top co-occurrence clusters. Compared with equally common non-associated chains, HLA-associated TCR beta chains in a later analysis were more clonally expanded and had lower generation probabilities. Immune exposure information for the cohort was limited to CMV serostatus. Sequencing depth was assumed to be roughly uniform across donors in the presence/absence analyses, though that assumption may not hold. When HLA alleles, especially DR and DQ, strongly co-occurred, TCR associations were difficult to assign to individual alleles. In a later analysis, TCR association rates were found to vary across HLA loci, with the most associated TCRs seen for DRB1 alleles and the fewest for HLA-C alleles. In a later analysis, more than 15,000 TCR beta sequences were associated with specific HLA alleles at a false discovery rate of 0.05. The study listed 150 to 200 TCR beta chains as associated with cytomegalovirus. A further reported finding was that TCR beta sequences accurately predicted the HLA-A and HLA-B alleles for most subjects in the first cohort. Only TCR beta chains were sequenced in this cohort, and the absence of alpha or paired-chain data limited detectable features.

The cohort was made up of several hundred healthy bone marrow donors. All cohort members were sampled while nominally healthy, although unrecorded immune exposures were likely present. The donor was CMV seronegative and belonged to the group of over 300 seronegative cohort members. Every donor gave a peripheral blood sample, and the peripheral blood mononuclear cells from that sample were used for TCR beta sequencing. The Qiagen DNeasy Blood Extraction Kit was used to extract genomic DNA from the blood cell samples. The CDR3 holds 17 amino acids from the cysteine to the phenylalanine. The sequence is cut down to CDR3 DNA, 51 bases in frame from base 1. The germline V gene specifies MDHEN as CDR1 and SYDVKM as CDR2. Here V drops 5 bases and J drops 3 bases, and the junction holds 11 bases not matched to any gene. To note about this clone: Its antigen is currently not known. No much larger clonotype is one base removed from it; base qualities were not supplied.

The library relied on the immunoSEQ multiplex PCR assay. For the multiplex PCR, a mixture combining 60 forward primers for TCR Vbeta segments and 13 reverse primers for TCR Jbeta segments was used. The CDR3 region of rearranged TCR beta genes was amplified from genomic DNA with a multiplex PCR assay. The Illumina HiSeq System was used to sequence the amplified TCR beta libraries as 87-base-pair reads. Turning to the authors' computational methods: Across the 670 or so repertoires, a later analysis counted some 80 million unique TCR beta chains, roughly 11 million of which were shared by at least two donors. To remove PCR and sequencing errors, raw reads were error-corrected and collapsed into unique sequences using a nearest-neighbor algorithm that merged closely related sequences. Alignment of CDR3 sequences to IMGT reference sequences was used to assign V, D and J gene segments. For a sequence to be retained, at least a six-nucleotide match to both a V gene segment and a J gene segment was required. Rearrangements were classified as productive when the CDR3 lacked stop codons and remained in frame with V and J, and all other rearrangements were classified as non-productive. Following IMGT convention, CDR3 was defined as the stretch from the second conserved V-encoded cysteine to the conserved J-encoded phenylalanine. In an earlier analysis of 550 to 650 of the donors, sequences lacking an unambiguous match to a single V gene segment were excluded. In an earlier analysis of approximately 550 of the donors, V segments were called functional above 56.7% productive rearrangements and were called segregating when the between-donor standard deviation exceeded 5%. A statistical classification framework was developed to diagnose cytomegalovirus status using the catalog of TCR beta chain sequences. In a later analysis, TCR nucleotide sequences were compared against IMGT/GENE-DB human TR gene sequences so that V and J genes could be assigned. Using the TCRdist pipeline, a later analysis assigned CDR3 sequences along with most-parsimonious VDJ recombination scenarios. In a later analysis, each TCR beta chain was defined by its CDR3 amino acid sequence together with its V-gene family, and reads without a unique V-gene family were excluded. To address suspected cross-contamination and a sequencing artifact, a later analysis removed a few hundred highly shared, low-generation-probability nucleotide sequences. In a later analysis, a clonal expansion index was calculated for each public chain from normalized within-repertoire ranks of inferred template counts. In a later analysis, generation probabilities were computed with a VDJ recombination model fitted to out-of-frame rearrangements, and the resulting probabilities were checked against IGoR. In a later analysis, TCR-TCR, TCR-HLA and TCR-CMV co-occurrence was scored with hypergeometric tests, and a repertoire-size bias correction was applied to TCR pairs. In a later analysis, false discovery rates were estimated by permuting HLA or CMV assignments 20 times. In a later analysis, co-occurring TCRs were grouped using DBSCAN, with TCRdist sequence similarity added in when clustering inside HLA-allele-positive subsets. Repertoires with fewer than 30,000 or more than 120,000 public chains, plus five repertoires with anomalous nucleotide sharing, were excluded from co-occurrence clustering. Held by TCRdb, this immuneACCESS table contains in-frame sequences only and omits some clones. Under half of the omission traces to an unresolved V gene where checked; the cause of the rest is unknown. That table gives V, J and clone size, and the DNA gave D and trimming. A total of about 140,000 clones appear in this sample, 68% of them only once. About 4.5% of the sample is taken by the ten largest.

The sequenced material came from PBMCs. Recombination linked TRBV28 to TRBJ1-2; 11 bases in the middle match TRBD1. The TCR was taken from a man aged 60 to 69 in good health and CMV-seronegative. The CDR3 protein sequence reads: CASSPPGTGGRDYGYTF. The DNA sequence reads TGTGCCAGCAGTCCTCCCGGGACAGGGGGAAGAGACTATGGCTACACCTTC.